This T cell receptor beta chain stems from a study of blood T cell repertoires in COVID-19. V was trimmed by 2 bases and J by 8 bases, leaving 7 bases between them. The CDR3 is made up of 12 amino acids. Study processing details: Amplification from reference gene primers served as the basis for estimated nucleated cell counts. TCRdb keeps only in-frame clones here, not all; method: immunoSEQ multiplex PCR. The V and J calls and clone size come from that table; D and trimming were worked out from the DNA. The sample records about 190,000 clones, approximately 90% being singletons. The receptor was isolated from a man in his thirties or forties with acute or convalescent COVID-19. The material sequenced was peripheral blood. The V and J genes are TRBV12-3 or TRBV12-4 and TRBJ2-1; weak D call: TRBD1 (6 bases). The CDR3 spells CASSLTGYEQFF. CDR3 in DNA: TGTGCCAGCAGTTTAACAGGGTATGAGCAGTTCTTC.